The entry that follows covers one TCR beta chain sequence. The CDR3 consists of 12 residues. The V gene lost 2 bases and the J gene lost 5 bases, with 5 bases spanning the gap. The germline CDR1 and CDR2 sequences are SGHDT and YYEEEE. The sample belongs to a study of blood T cell repertoires in COVID-19. Study details: The samples span acute and convalescent COVID-19 from the United States, Italy and Spain. From T cells, B-cell-depleted T cells, or PBMCs came the material, which was cDNA or gDNA.

In the original workflow: Estimates of nucleated cell counts were drawn from the amplification of reference gene primers. Produced via immunoSEQ multiplex PCR; TCRdb's table is partial and in-frame only. The V and J calls and clone size are taken from that table; D and trimming were inferred from the DNA. The sample lists hundreds of thousands of clones, 83% occurring once. The rearrangement joins TRBV5-6 to TRBJ2-1; no reliable D call. This sequence originates from a woman in her forties or fifties with acute or convalescent COVID-19. The sequencing sample was made of peripheral blood. The CDR3 protein is CASSFQNNEQFF. DNA for the CDR3: TGTGCCAGCAGCTTCCAGAACAATGAGCAGTTCTTC.